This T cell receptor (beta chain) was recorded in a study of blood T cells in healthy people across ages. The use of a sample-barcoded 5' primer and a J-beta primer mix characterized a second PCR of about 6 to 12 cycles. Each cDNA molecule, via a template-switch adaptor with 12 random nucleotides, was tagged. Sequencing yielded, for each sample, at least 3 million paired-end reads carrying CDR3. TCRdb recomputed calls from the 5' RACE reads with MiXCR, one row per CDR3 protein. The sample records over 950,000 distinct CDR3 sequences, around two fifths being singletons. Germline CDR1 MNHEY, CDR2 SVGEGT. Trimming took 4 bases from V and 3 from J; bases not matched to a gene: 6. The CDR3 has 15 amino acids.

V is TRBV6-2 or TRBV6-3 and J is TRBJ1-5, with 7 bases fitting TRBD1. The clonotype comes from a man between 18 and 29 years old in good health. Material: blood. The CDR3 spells CASSSAGGINQPQHF. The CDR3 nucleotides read TGTGCCAGCAGTTCGGCAGGGGGAATCAATCAGCCCCAGCATTTT.